These 2 T cell receptor beta chains were sequenced from one sample in a study of T cells in narcolepsy. Here immunoSEQ multiplex PCR was the method, and the copy in TCRdb shows in-frame clones only, minus some. The sample yields roughly 34,000 clones, around 90% seen once. Sequencing was performed on CD45RA- memory CD4+ T cells from PBMCs. The receptors come from a human donor with narcolepsy.

This rearrangement joins TRBV2 to TRBJ2-7, with TRBD1 identical over 9 bases. There are 16 residues in the CDR3. V lost 6 bases and J lost 2; bases outside the gene matches: 11. The germline gives CDR1 SNHLY, CDR2 FYNNEI. As DNA, the CDR3 is TGTGCCAGCAGGGACAGGGGCTCCCGCGGAACCTACGAGCAGTACTTC. Translation: CASRDRGSRGTYEQYF.

This clone showed up just a few times. This chain links TRBV9 with TRBJ1-5, with D unclear. CDR1 is SGDLS, CDR2 YYNGEE, per germline. This CDR3 is 14 amino acids long. The ends were cut back, 0 bases at V and 6 bases at J, with 10 bases in the middle. The CDR3 here is CASSVGGVGQPQHF. CDR3 DNA: TGTGCCAGCAGCGTAGGCGGCGTGGGTCAGCCCCAGCATTTT.